This is a list of T cell receptor beta chains from one sample in a study of T cell changes during pregnancy in multiple sclerosis. Here immunoSEQ multiplex PCR was the method, and the copy in TCRdb shows in-frame clones only, minus some. Of about 130,000 clones listed, about 96% are singletons. This specimen was peripheral blood, taken after pregnancy. Every receptor here comes from a female donor with multiple sclerosis, enrolled in a pregnancy study. The CDR3 runs from the conserved cysteine through the conserved F or W. A D gene is named only where the DNA matches it firmly. Not all rows give a size; the values are once, few, many and, for expanded clones, a class.

TRBV13	TRBD2	TRBJ2-2	.	TGTGCCAGCAGCCCCGGGGGGAGCGGGTACACCGGGGAGCTGTTTTTT	CASSPGGSGYTGELFF
TRBV7-8	TRBD1	TRBJ1-2	.	TGTGCCAGCAGCTCCGCAGGGGGGATGAGGGGCTACACCTTC	CASSSAGGMRGYTF
TRBV18	.	TRBJ1-1	.	TGTGCCAGCTCACCCCTCAGGGAAGGAACTGAAGCTTTCTTT	CASSPLREGTEAFF
TRBV14	.	TRBJ1-5	.	TGTGCCAGCAGCCAAGAGGGCCAGCCCCAGCATTTT	CASSQEGQPQHF
TRBV12-5	TRBD1	TRBJ2-3	.	TGTGCTAGTGGTTTAGGACAGGGCGCAGATACGCAGTATTTT	CASGLGQGADTQYF
TRBV28	TRBD1	TRBJ1-2	.	TGTGCCAGCAGTACTATGTTACAGGGGTTCGTGGGCTACACCTTC	CASSTMLQGFVGYTF
TRBV6-5	.	TRBJ2-6	once	TGTGCCAGCAGTAGACAGGTCTCTGGGGCCAACGTCCTGACTTTC	CASSRQVSGANVLTF
TRBV2	TRBD2	TRBJ2-7	once	TGTGCCAGCAGTGTAAATCCGGGACTACCTCCCGACGAGCAGTACTTC	CASSVNPGLPPDEQYF
TRBV5-1	.	TRBJ1-3	.	TGCGCCAGCAGCCCGCCGGTACCTGGAAACACCATATATTTT	CASSPPVPGNTIYF
TRBV4-2	TRBD2	TRBJ2-7	.	TGTGCCAGCAGCCAAGAGCCTAGCGGGACCCCTGGACTACTCTACGAGCAGTACTTC	CASSQEPSGTPGLLYEQYF
TRBV4-1	TRBD1	TRBJ1-2	.	TGCGCCAGCAGCTCGCCGGGACAGGGTGGCGGCTACACCTTC	CASSSPGQGGGYTF
TRBV29-1	TRBD2	TRBJ2-5	.	TGCAGCGTAGTCCGGGGGGGCGCGTATCAAGAGACCCAGTACTTC	CSVVRGGAYQETQYF
TRBV7-9	TRBD1	TRBJ2-2	.	TGTGCCAGCAGCTCCTGGACAGGGACCACCGGGGAGCTGTTTTTT	CASSSWTGTTGELFF
TRBV5-1	TRBD1	TRBJ2-7	.	TGCGCCAGCAGCTTGCGGACAGGGGGCTACGAGCAGTACTTC	CASSLRTGGYEQYF
TRBV29-1	.	TRBJ2-7	.	TGCAGCGTCGGAGCAGGGTCTAACGAGCAGTACTTC	CSVGAGSNEQYF
TRBV28	.	TRBJ2-7	.	TGTGCCAGCAGTCGTCCACGGAGGGATCGCTCCGAGCAGTACTTC	CASSRPRRDRSEQYF
TRBV29-1	.	TRBJ2-7	.	TGCAGCGTTGGGCAAAGTTACTACGGGGAGCAGTACTTC	CSVGQSYYGEQYF
TRBV4-1	TRBD1	TRBJ2-7	.	TGCGCCAGCAGCCAAGACCCACAGGGGAAGCAGTACTTC	CASSQDPQGKQYF
TRBV6-6	.	TRBJ2-3	once	TGTGCCAGCAGTTACTCAATTACTAGCACAGATACGCAGTATTTT	CASSYSITSTDTQYF
TRBV5-1	.	TRBJ1-2	.	TGCGCCAGCAGCTTGGACACACGGGGCTATGGCTACACCTTC	CASSLDTRGYGYTF
TRBV2	TRBD1	TRBJ2-7	once	TGTGCCAGCAGTCCCGGGACAGGGTCTTACTACGAGCAGTACTTC	CASSPGTGSYYEQYF
TRBV28	TRBD1	TRBJ1-2	.	TGTGCCAGCAGTCCCCCCGGGACAGGGGCAGGCTACACCTTC	CASSPPGTGAGYTF
TRBV30	TRBD1	TRBJ2-1	.	TGTGCCTGGGGAACAGGGGTTCGGCGAAATGAGCAGTTCTTC	CAWGTGVRRNEQFF
TRBV6-5	TRBD1	TRBJ2-1	.	TGTGCCAGCAGTTACTCCCGGGACAGGGGGCTAGGGGAGCAGTTCTTC	CASSYSRDRGLGEQFF
TRBV27	.	TRBJ2-7	.	TGTGCCAGCAGTTTGGCACCCCCCTCCTTCTACGAGCAGTACTTC	CASSLAPPSFYEQYF